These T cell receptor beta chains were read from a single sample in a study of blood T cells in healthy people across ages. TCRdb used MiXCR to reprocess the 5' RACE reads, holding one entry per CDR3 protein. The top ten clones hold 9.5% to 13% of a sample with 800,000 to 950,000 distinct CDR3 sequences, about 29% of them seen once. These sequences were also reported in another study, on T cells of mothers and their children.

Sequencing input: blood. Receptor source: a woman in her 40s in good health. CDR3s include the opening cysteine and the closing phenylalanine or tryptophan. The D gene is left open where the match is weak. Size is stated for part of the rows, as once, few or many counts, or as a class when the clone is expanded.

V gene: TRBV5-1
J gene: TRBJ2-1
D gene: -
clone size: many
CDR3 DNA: TGCGCCAGCAGCTTACAGAGCTCCTACAATGAGCAGTTCTTC
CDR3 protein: CASSLQSSYNEQFF

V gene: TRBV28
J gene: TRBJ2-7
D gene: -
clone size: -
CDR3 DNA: TGTGCCAGCAGCTTAGGGCGGCAGCAACAGTACTTC
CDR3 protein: CASSLGRQQQYF

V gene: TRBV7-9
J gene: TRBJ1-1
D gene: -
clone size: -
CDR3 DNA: TGTGCCAGCAGCTTAATGGGGCAGGGGAACACTGAAGCTTTCTTT
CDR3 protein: CASSLMGQGNTEAFF

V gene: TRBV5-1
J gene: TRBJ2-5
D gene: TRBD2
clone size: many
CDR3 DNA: TGCGCCAGCAGCTTAACTAGCGGGGGCGCCTTTGAGACCCAGTACTTC
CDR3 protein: CASSLTSGGAFETQYF

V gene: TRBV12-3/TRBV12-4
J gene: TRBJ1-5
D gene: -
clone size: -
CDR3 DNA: TGTGCCAGCAGTTTAGCGCCCTTTCTGGCAGGGGGCAATCAGCCCCAGCATTTT
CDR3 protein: CASSLAPFLAGGNQPQHF

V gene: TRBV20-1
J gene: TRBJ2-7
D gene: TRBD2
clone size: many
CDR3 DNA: TGCAGTGCTAACCGGGGGGGCGGAAGGGAAGAGCAGTACTTC
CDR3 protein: CSANRGGGREEQYF

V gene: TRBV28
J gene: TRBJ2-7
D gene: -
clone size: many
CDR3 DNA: TGTGCCAGCAGTTTGGTGGGCAGGGACTACGAGCAGTACTTC
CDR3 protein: CASSLVGRDYEQYF

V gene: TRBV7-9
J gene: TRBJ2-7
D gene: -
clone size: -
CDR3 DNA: TGTGCCAGCAGCTTAGCCCCTTCTCTGGCCTACGAGCAGTACTTC
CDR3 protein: CASSLAPSLAYEQYF

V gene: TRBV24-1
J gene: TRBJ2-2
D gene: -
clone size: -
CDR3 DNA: TGTGCCACCAGTCCTCATTACACCGGGGAGCTGTTTTTT
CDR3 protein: CATSPHYTGELFF

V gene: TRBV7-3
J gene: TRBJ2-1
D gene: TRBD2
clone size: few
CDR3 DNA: TGTGCCAGCAGCCCTACTAGCGGGGGGGGTCCATTGATACGGTTCTTC
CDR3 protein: CASSPTSGGGPLIRFF

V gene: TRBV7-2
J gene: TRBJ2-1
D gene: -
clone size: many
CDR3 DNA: TGTGCCAGCAGCTTAGCGGCCAGCTACAATGAGCAGTTCTTC
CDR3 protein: CASSLAASYNEQFF

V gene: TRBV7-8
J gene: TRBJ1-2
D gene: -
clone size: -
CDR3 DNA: TGTGCCAGCAGCTTAGGCAGCCACTATGGCTACACCTTC
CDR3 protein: CASSLGSHYGYTF

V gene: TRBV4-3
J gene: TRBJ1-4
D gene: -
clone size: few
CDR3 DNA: TGCGCCAGCAGCCAAGATCGAGGGCGACCTAATGAAAAACTGTTTTTT
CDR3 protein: CASSQDRGRPNEKLFF

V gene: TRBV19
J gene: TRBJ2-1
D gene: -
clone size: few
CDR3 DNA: TGTGCCAGTAGTATCGGTCAGGCGGGAAATGAGCAGTTCTTC
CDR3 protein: CASSIGQAGNEQFF

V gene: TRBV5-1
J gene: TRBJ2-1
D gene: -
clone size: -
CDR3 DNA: TGCGCCAGCAGCTTGGGGGTCAGGGGTGGGGATGAGCAGTTCTTC
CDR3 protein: CASSLGVRGGDEQFF